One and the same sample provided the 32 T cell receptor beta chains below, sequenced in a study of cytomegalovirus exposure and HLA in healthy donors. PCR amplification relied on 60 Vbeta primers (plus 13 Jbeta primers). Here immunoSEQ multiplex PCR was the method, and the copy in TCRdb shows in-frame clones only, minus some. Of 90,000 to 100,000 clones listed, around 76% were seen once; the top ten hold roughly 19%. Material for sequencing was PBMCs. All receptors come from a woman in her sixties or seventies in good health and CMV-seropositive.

Here the CDR3 reads CASSFQTGWGAEAFF. The DNA for the CDR3 is TGTGCCAGCAGTTTCCAGACAGGGTGGGGGGCTGAAGCTTTCTTT. The rearrangement joins TRBV6-5 to TRBJ1-1; 7 bases match TRBD1. The J segment lost 6 bases and the V segment lost 4 bases, leaving 11 bases of the junction unmatched. The CDR3 is 15 amino acids. Germline V CDR1 and CDR2: MNHEY, SVGAGI.

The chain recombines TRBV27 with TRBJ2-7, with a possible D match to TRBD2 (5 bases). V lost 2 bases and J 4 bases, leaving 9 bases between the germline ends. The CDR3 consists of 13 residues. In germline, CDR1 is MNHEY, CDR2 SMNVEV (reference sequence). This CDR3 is CASSLSLAYEQYF. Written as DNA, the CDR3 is TGTGCCAGCAGTTTAAGTCTAGCTTACGAGCAGTACTTC.

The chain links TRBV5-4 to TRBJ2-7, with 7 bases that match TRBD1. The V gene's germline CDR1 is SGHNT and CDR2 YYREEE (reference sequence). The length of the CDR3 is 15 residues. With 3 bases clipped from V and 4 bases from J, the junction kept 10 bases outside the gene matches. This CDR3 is CASSWDRDSTYEQYF. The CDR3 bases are TGTGCCAGCAGCTGGGACCGGGACAGCACGTACGAGCAGTACTTC.

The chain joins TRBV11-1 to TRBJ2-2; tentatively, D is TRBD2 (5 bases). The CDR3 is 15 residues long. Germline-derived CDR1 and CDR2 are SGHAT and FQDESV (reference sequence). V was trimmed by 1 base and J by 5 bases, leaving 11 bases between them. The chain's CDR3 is CASSLDLGVTGELFF. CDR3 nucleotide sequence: TGTGCCAGCAGCTTAGATCTCGGGGTGACCGGGGAGCTGTTTTTT.

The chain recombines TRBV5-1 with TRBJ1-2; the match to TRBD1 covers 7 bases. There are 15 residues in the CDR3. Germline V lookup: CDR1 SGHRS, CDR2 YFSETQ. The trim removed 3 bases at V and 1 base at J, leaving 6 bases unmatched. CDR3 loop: CASSSRQGLNYGYTF. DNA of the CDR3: TGCGCCAGCAGCTCTCGACAGGGCCTTAACTATGGCTACACCTTC.

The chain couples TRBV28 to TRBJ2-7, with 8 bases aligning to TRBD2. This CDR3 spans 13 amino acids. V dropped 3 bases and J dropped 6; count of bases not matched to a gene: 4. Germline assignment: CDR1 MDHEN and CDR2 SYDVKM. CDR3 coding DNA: TGTGCCAGCAGTTTTAGACTAGCGCTCGAGCAGTACTTC. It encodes CASSFRLALEQYF. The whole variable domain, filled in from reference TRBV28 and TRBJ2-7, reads DVKVTQSSRYLVKRTGEKVFLECVQDMDHENMFWYRQDPGLGLRLIYFSYDVKMKEKGDIPEGYSVSREKKERFSLILESASTNQTSMYLCASSFRLALEQYFGPGTRLTVT.

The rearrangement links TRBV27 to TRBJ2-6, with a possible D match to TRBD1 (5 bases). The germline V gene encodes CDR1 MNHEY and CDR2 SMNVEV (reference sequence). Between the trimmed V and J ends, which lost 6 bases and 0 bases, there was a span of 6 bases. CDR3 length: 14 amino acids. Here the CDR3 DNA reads TGTGCCAGCAGGGGGCTCTCTGGGGCCAACGTCCTGACTTTC. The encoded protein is CASRGLSGANVLTF.

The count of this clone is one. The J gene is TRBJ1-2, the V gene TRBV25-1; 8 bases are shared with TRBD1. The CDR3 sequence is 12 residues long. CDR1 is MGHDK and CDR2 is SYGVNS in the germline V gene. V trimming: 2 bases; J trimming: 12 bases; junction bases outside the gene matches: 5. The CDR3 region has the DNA TGTGCCAGCAGTGAACAGGGGGCGTCCCACACCTTC. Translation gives CASSEQGASHTF.

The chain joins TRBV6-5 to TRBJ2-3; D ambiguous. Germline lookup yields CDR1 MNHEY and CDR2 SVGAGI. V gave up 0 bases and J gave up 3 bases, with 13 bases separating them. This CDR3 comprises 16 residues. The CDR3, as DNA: TGTGCCAGCAGTTACTCGTGGCGGATGCGTACAGATACGCAGTATTTT. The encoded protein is CASSYSWRMRTDTQYF.

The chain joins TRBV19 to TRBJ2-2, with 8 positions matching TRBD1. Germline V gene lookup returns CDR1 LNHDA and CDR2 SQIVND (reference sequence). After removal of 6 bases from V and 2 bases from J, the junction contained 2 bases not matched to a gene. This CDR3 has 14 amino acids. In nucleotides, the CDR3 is TGTGCCAGTAGGGACAGGGTTAACACCGGGGAGCTGTTTTTT. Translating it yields CASRDRVNTGELFF.

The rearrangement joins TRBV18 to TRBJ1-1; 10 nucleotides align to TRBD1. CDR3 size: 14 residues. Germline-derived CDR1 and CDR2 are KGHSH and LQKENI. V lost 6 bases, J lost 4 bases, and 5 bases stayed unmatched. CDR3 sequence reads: CASSLGQGSTEAFF. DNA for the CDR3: TGTGCCAGCTCGCTGGGACAGGGGAGCACTGAAGCTTTCTTT.

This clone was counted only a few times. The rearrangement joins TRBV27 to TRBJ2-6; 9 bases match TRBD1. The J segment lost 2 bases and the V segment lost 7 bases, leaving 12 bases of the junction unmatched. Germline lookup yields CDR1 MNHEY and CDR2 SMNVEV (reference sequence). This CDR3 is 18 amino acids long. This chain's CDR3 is CASTFRDRVVAGANVLTF. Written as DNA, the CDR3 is TGTGCCAGCACCTTCCGGGACAGGGTTGTAGCTGGGGCCAACGTCCTGACTTTC.

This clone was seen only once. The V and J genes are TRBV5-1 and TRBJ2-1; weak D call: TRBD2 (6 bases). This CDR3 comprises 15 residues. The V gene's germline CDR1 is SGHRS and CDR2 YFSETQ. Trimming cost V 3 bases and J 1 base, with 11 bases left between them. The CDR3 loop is CASSSGGGSYNEQFF. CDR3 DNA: TGCGCCAGCAGCTCTGGTGGGGGGTCCTACAATGAGCAGTTCTTC. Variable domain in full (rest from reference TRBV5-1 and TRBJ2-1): KAGVTQTPRYLIKTRGQQVTLSCSPISGHRSVSWYQQTPGQGLQFLFEYFSETQRNKGNFPGRFSGRQFSNSRSEMNVSTLELGDSALYLCASSSGGGSYNEQFFGPGTRLTVL.

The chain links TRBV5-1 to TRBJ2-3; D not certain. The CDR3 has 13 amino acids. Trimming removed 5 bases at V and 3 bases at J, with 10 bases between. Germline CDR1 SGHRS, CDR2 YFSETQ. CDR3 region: CASSLTFTDTQYF. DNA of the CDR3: TGCGCCAGCAGTCTAACTTTTACAGATACGCAGTATTTT.

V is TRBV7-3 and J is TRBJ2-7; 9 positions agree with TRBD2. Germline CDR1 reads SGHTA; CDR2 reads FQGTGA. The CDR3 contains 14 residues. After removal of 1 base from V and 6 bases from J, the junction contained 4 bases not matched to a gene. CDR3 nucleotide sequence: TGTGCCAGCAGCTTAATAGGACTAGCGAGCGAGCAGTACTTC. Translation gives CASSLIGLASEQYF.

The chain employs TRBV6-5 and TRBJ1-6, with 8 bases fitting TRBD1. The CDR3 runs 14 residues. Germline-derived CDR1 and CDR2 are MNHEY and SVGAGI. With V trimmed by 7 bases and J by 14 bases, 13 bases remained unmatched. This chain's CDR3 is CASTYGQGSAALHF. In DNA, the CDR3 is TGTGCCAGCACCTATGGACAGGGTAGTGCGGCCCTCCACTTT.

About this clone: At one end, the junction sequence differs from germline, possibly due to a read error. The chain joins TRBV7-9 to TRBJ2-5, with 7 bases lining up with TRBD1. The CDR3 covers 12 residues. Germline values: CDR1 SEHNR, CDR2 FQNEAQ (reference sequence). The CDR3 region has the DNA TGTTCCAGCAGCCACAGGGGAGAGACCCAGTACTTC. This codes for CSSSHRGETQYF.

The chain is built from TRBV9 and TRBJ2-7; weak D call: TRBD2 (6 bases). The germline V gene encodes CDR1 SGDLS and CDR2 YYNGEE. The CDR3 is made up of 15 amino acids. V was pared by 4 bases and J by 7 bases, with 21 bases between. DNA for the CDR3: TGTGCCAGCAGCTCCCGGGGAGGAGGCGGTGGGGAGCAGTACTTC. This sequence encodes CASSSRGGGGGEQYF. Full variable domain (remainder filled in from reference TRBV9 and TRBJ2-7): DSGVTQTPKHLITATGQRVTLRCSPRSGDLSVYWYQQSLDQGLQFLIQYYNGEERAKGNILERFSAQQFPDLHSELNLSSLELGDSALYFCASSSRGGGGGEQYFGPGTRLTVT.

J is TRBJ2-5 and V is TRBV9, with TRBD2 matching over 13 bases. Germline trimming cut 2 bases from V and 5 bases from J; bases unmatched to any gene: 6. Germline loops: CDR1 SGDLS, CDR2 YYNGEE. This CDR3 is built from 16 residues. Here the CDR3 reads CASSVRGLAGFETQYF. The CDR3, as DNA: TGTGCCAGCAGCGTGCGGGGACTAGCGGGATTCGAGACCCAGTACTTC.

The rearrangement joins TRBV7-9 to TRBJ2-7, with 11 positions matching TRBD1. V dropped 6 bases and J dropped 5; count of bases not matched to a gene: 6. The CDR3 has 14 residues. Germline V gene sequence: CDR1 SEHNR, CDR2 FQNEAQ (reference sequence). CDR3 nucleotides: TGTGCCAGCAGTCGCCGGACAGGGGGCGACGAGCAGTACTTC. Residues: CASSRRTGGDEQYF.

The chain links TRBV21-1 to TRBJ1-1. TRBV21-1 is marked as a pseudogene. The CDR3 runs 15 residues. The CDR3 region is CASSLKGGEGTEAFF. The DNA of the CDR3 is TGTGCCAGCAGCCTGAAGGGAGGCGAGGGCACTGAAGCTTTCTTT.

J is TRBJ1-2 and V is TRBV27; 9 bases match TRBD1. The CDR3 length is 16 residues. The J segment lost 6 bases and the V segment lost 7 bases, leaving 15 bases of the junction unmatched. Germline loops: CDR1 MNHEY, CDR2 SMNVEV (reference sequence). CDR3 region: CASTSSHGTGTDGYTF. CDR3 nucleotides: TGTGCCAGCACCTCATCCCACGGGACAGGGACAGATGGCTACACCTTC.

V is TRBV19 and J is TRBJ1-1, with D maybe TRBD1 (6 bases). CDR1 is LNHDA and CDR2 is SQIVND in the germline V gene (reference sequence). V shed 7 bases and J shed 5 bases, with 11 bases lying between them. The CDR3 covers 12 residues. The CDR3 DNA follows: TGTGCCAGTATGAGGGGGGGGACTGAAGCTTTCTTT. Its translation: CASMRGGTEAFF.

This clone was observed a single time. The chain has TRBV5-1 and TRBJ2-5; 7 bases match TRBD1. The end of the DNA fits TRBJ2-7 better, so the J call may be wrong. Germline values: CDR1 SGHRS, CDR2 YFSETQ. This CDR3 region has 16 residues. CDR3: CASSPWDRDSPYEQYF. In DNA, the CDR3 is TGCGCCAGCAGCCCATGGGACCGGGACAGTCCCTACGAGCAGTACTTC.

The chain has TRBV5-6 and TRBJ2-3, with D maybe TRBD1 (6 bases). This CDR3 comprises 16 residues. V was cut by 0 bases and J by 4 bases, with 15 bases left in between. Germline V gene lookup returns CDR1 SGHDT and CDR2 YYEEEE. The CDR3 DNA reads TGTGCCAGCAGCTTGGCCGCCAGGGGCACGTCAGATACGCAGTATTTT. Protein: CASSLAARGTSDTQYF.

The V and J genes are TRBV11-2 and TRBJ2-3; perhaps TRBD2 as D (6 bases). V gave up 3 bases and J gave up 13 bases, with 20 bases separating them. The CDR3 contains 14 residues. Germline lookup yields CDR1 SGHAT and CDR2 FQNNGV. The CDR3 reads CASSFANRDSGKYF. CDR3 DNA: TGTGCCAGCAGCTTCGCTAACCGGGACTCGGGCAAGTATTTT.

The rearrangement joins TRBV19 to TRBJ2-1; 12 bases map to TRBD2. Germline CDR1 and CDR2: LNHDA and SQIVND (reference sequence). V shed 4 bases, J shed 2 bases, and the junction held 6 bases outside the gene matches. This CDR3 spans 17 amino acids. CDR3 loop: CASSKASGRGPYNEQFF. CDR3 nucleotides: TGTGCCAGTAGTAAGGCTAGCGGGAGGGGCCCCTACAATGAGCAGTTCTTC. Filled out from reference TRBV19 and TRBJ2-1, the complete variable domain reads DGGITQSPKYLFRKEGQNVTLSCEQNLNHDAMYWYRQDPGQGLRLIYYSQIVNDFQKGDIAEGYSVSREKKESFPLTVTSAQKNPTAFYLCASSKASGRGPYNEQFFGPGTRLTVL.

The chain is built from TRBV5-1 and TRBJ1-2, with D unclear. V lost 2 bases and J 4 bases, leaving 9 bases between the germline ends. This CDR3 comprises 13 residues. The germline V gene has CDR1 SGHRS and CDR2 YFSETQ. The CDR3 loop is CASSFFEGYGYTF. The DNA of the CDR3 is TGCGCCAGCAGCTTTTTCGAGGGCTATGGCTACACCTTC. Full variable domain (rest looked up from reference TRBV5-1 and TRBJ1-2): KAGVTQTPRYLIKTRGQQVTLSCSPISGHRSVSWYQQTPGQGLQFLFEYFSETQRNKGNFPGRFSGRQFSNSRSEMNVSTLELGDSALYLCASSFFEGYGYTFGSGTRLTVV.

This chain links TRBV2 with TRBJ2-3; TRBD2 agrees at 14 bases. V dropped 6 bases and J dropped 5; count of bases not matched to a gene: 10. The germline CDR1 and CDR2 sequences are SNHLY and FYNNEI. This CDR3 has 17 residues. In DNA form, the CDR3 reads TGTGCCAGCAGCCCAGGGACTAGCGGGAGCTTTATAGATACGCAGTATTTT. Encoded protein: CASSPGTSGSFIDTQYF.

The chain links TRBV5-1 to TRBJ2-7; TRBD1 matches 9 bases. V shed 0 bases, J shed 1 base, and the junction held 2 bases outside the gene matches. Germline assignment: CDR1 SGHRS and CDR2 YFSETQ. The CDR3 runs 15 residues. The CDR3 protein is CASSLGGQGSYEQYF. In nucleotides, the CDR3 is TGCGCCAGCAGCTTGGGGGGACAGGGTTCCTACGAGCAGTACTTC.

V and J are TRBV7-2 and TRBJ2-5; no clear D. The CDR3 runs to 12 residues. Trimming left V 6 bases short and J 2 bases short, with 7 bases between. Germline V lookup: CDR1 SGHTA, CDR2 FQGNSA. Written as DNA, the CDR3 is TGTGCCAGCAGTGAAACACAAGAGACCCAGTACTTC. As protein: CASSETQETQYF.

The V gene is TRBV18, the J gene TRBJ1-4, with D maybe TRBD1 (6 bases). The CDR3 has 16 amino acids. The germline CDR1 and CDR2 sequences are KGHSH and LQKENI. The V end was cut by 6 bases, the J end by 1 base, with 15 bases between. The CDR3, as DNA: TGTGCCAGCTCTATCCGGACAGCCAAAACTAATGAAAAACTGTTTTTT. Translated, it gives CASSIRTAKTNEKLFF. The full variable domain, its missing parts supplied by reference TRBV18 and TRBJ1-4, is NAGVMQNPRHLVRRRGQEARLRCSPMKGHSHVYWYRQLPEEGLKFMVYLQKENIIDESGMPKERFSAEFPKEGPSILRIQQVVRGDSAAYFCASSIRTAKTNEKLFFGSGTQLSVL.